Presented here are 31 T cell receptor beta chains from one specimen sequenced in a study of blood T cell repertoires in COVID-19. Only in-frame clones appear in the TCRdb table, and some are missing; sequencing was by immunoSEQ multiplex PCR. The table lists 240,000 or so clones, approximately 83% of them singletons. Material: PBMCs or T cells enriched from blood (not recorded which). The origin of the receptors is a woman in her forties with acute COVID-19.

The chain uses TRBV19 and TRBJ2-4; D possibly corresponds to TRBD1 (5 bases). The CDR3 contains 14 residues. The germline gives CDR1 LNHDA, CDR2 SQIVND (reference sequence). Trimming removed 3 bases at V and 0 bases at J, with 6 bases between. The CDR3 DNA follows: TGTGCCAGTAGTATTCAGGGAGCCAAAAACATTCAGTACTTC. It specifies CASSIQGAKNIQYF.

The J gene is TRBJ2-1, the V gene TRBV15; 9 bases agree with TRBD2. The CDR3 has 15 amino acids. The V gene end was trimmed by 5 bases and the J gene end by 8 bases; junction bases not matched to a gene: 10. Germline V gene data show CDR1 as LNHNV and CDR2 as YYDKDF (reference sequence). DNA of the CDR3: TGTGCCACCAGCTTTAGCGGGAGTCGTGGGGATGAGCAGTTCTTC. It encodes CATSFSGSRGDEQFF.

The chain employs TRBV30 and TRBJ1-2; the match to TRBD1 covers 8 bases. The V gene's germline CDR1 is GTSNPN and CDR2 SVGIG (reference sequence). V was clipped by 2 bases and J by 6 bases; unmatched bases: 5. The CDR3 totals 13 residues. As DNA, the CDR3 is TGTGCCTGGAGTTATGGACAGGGAAATGGCTACACCTTC. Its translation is CAWSYGQGNGYTF.

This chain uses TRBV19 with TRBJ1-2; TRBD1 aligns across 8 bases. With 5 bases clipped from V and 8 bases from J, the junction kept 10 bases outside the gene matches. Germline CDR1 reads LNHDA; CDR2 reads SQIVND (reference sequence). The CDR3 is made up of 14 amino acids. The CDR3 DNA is TGTGCCAGTAGTCCCGCCGGGACAGGAGGAGGCTACACCTTC. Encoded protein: CASSPAGTGGGYTF.

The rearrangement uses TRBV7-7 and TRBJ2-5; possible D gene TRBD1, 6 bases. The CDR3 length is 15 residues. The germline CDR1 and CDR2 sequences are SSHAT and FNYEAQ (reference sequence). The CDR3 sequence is CAMGAIHPASETQYF. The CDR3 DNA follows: TGTGCTATGGGGGCTATCCACCCAGCGTCAGAGACCCAGTACTTC.

The chain's CDR3 is CASALPGMPNYGYTF. DNA for the CDR3: TGTGCTAGTGCCCTCCCAGGGATGCCAAACTATGGCTACACCTTC. V gene TRBV12-5 combines with J gene TRBJ1-2; tentative D call: TRBD1 (5 bases). The V gene's germline CDR1 is LGHNT and CDR2 FRNRAP. The CDR3 runs to 15 residues. V shed 7 bases and J shed 2 bases, with 17 bases lying between them.

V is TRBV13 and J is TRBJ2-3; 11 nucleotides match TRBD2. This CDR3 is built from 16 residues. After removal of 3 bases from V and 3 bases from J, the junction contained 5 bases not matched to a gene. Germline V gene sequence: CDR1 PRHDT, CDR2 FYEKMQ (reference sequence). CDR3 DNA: TGTGCCAGCAGCTTTAGCGGGAGGGCCGCGACAGATACGCAGTATTTT. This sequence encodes CASSFSGRAATDTQYF.

The DNA for the CDR3 is TGTGCCAGTAGTACTCACAGGGTATTGATGGACGAGCAGTACTTC. This codes for CASSTHRVLMDEQYF. The rearrangement joins TRBV19 to TRBJ2-7; D perhaps matches TRBD1 (6 bases). Per the germline V gene, CDR1 is LNHDA and CDR2 is SQIVND (reference sequence). The germline V and J ends were trimmed by 4 bases and 5 bases, with 18 bases remaining between them. The CDR3 covers 15 residues.

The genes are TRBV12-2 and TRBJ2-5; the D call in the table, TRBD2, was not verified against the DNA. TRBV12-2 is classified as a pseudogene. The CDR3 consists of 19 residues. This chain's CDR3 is CASREVEVVGTSGQETQYF. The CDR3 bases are TGTGCAAGTCGCGAAGTAGAGGTAGTCGGGACTAGCGGACAAGAGACCCAGTACTTC.

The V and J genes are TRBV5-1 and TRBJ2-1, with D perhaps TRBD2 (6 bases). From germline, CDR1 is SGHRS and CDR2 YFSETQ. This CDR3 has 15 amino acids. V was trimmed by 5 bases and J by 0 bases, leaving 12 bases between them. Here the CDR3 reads CASSRGTPSYNEQFF. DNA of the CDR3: TGCGCCAGCAGTCGCGGGACTCCCTCCTACAATGAGCAGTTCTTC.

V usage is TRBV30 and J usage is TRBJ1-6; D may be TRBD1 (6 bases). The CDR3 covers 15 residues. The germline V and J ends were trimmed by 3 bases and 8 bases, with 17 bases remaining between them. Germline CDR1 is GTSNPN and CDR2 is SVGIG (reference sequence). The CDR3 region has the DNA TGTGCCTGGAGCGGGATGGGGGCGGCCTATTCACCCCTCCACTTT. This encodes CAWSGMGAAYSPLHF.

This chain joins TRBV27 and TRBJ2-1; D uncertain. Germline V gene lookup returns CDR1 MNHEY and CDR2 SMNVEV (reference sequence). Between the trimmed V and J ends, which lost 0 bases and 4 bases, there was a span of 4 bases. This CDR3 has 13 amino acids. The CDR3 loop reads CASSLSPYNEQFF. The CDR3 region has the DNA TGTGCCAGCAGTTTATCCCCGTACAATGAGCAGTTCTTC.

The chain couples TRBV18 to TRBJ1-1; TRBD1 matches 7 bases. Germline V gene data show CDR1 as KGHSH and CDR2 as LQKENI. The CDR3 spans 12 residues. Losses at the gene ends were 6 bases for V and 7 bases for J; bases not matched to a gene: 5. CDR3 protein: CASSGQAREAFF. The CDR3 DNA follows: TGTGCCAGCTCCGGACAGGCGCGTGAAGCTTTCTTT.

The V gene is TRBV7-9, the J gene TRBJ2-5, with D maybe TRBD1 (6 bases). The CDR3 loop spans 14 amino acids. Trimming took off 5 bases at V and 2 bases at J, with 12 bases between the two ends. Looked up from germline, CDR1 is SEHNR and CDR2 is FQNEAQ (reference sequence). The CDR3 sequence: CASSKRDTQETQYF. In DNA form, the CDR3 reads TGTGCCAGCAGCAAACGGGACACTCAAGAGACCCAGTACTTC.

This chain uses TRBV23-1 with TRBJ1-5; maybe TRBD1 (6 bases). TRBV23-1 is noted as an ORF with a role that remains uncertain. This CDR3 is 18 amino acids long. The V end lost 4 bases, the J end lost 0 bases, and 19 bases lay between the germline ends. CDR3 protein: CASSLLGGTSDSNQPQHF. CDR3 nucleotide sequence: TGCGCCAGCAGTCTCCTCGGGGGGACATCAGATAGCAATCAGCCCCAGCATTTT.

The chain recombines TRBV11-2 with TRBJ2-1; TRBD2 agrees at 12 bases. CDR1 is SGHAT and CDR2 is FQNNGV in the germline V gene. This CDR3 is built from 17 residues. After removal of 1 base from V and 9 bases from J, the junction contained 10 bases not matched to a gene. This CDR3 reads CASSLGQRLAGVIEQFF. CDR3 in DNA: TGTGCCAGCAGCTTAGGACAGAGACTAGCGGGAGTGATTGAGCAGTTCTTC.

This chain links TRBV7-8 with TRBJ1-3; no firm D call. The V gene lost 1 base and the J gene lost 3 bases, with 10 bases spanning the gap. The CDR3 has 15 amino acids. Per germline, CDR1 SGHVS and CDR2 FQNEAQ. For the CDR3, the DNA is TGTGCCAGCAGCTTAGGCCGGGTTGGTGGAAACACCATATATTTT. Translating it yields CASSLGRVGGNTIYF.

CDR3 sequence (DNA): TGTGCCAGCAGCGCACTAGCGGAACGCTACGAGCAGTACTTC. This sequence encodes CASSALAERYEQYF. The genes are TRBV9 and TRBJ2-7, with TRBD2 identical over 8 bases. J was trimmed by 3 bases and V by 3 bases; bases with no gene match: 5. Germline loops: CDR1 SGDLS, CDR2 YYNGEE. CDR3 length: 14 residues.

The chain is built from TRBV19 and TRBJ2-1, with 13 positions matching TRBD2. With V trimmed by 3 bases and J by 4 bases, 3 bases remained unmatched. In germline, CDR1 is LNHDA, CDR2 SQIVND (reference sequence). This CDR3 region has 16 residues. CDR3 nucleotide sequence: TGTGCCAGTAGTATCGGGACTAGCGGGGTTTACAATGAGCAGTTCTTC. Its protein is CASSIGTSGVYNEQFF.

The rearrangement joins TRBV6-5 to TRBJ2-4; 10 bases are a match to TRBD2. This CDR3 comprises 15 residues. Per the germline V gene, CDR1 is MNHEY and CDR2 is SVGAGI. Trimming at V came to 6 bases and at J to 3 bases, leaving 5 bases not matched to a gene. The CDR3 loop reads CASRGTSDVKNIQYF. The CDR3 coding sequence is TGTGCCAGCAGGGGGACTAGCGACGTCAAAAACATTCAGTACTTC.

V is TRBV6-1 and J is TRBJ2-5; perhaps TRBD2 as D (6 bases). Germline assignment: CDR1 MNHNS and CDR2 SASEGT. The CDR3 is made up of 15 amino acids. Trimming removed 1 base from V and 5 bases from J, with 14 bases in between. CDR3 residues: CASSEGGGVWETQYF. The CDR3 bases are TGTGCCAGCAGTGAAGGAGGCGGGGTATGGGAGACCCAGTACTTC.

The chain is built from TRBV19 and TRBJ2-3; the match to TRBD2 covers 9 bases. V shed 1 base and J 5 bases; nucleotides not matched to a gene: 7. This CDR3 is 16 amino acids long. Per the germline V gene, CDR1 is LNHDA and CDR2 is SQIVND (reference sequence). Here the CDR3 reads CASSIGVGSGRDTQYF. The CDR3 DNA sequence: TGTGCCAGTAGTATAGGGGTTGGTAGCGGGAGAGATACGCAGTATTTT.

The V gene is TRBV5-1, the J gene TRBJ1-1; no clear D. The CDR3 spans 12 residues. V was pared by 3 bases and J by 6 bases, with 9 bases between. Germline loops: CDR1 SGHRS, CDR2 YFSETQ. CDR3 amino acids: CASSWGDSEAFF. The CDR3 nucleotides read TGCGCCAGCAGCTGGGGAGACTCTGAAGCTTTCTTT.

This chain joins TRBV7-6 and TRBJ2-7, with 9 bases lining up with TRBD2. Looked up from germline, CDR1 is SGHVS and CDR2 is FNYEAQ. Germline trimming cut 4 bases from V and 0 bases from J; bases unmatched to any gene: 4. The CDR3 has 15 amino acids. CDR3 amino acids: CASSSLSGSSYEQYF. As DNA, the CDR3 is TGTGCCAGCAGCTCCCTTAGCGGGAGCTCCTACGAGCAGTACTTC.

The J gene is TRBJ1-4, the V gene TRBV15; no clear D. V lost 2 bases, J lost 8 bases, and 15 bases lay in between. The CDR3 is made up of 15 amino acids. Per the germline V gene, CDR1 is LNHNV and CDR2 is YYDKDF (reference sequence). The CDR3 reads CATSRPSMLREKLFF. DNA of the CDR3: TGTGCCACCAGCAGACCCTCAATGTTGAGGGAAAAACTGTTTTTT.

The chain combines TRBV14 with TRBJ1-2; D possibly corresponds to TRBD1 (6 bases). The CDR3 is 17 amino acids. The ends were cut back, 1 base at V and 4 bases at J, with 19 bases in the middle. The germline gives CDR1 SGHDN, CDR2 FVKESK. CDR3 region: CASSQAAGRGTGYGYTF. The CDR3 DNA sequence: TGTGCCAGCAGCCAAGCCGCGGGCAGGGGAACGGGCTATGGCTACACCTTC.

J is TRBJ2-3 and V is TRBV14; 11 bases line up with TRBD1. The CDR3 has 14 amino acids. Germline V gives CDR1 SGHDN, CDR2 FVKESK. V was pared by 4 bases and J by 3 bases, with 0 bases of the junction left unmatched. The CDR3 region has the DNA TGTGCCAGCAGCCGGGACAGGGGGACAGATACGCAGTATTTT. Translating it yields CASSRDRGTDTQYF. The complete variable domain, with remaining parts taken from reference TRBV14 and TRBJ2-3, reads EAGVTQFPSHSVIEKGQTVTLRCDPISGHDNLYWYRRVMGKEIKFLLHFVKESKQDESGMPNNRFLAERTGGTYSTLKVQPAELEDSGVYFCASSRDRGTDTQYFGPGTRLTVL.

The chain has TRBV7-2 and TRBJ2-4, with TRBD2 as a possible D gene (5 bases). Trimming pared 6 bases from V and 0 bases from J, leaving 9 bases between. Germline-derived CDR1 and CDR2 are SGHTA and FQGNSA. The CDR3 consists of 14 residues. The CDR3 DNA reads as TGTGCCAGCAGTTCAGCGGTAGCCAAAAACATTCAGTACTTC. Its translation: CASSSAVAKNIQYF. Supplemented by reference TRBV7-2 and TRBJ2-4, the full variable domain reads GAGVSQSPSNKVTEKGKDVELRCDPISGHTALYWYRQSLGQGLEFLIYFQGNSAPDKSGLPSDRFSAERTGGSVSTLTIQRTQQEDSAVYLCASSSAVAKNIQYFGAGTRLSVL.

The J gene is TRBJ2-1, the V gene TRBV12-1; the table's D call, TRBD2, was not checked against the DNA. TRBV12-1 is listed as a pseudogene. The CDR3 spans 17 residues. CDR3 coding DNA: TGTGCCAGCAGCTTGGGGGCCAGCGGGAGTTTTTACAATGAGCAGTTCTTC. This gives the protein CASSLGASGSFYNEQFF.

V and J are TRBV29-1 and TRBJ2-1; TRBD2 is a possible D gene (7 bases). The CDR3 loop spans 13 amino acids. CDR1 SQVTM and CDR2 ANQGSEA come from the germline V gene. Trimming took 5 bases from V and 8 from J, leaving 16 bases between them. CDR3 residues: CSVSGQGRDEQFF. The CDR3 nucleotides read TGCAGCGTTTCAGGCCAGGGGAGGGATGAGCAGTTCTTC.

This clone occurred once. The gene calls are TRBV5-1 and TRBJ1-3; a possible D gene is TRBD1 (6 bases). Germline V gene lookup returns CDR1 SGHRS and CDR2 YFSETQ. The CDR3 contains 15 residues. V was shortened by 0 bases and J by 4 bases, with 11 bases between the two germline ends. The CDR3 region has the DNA TGCGCCAGCAGCTTGGAGTCAGGGGTCGGAAACACCATATATTTT. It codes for CASSLESGVGNTIYF.